This TCR beta chain is drawn from a study of CD8 T cells in ankylosing spondylitis. The study's findings and limits: In ankylosing spondylitis patients, matched synovial fluid reportedly showed significant enrichment of disease-linked clones. A motif in TCR beta, a set of eight or nine highly homologous variants, appeared characteristic of ankylosing spondylitis blood.

TCRdb called the 5' RACE reads again in MiXCR, with one record for every CDR3 protein. The sample holds roughly 97,000 distinct CDR3 sequences; roughly 8% are singletons and the top ten take approximately 9.7%. The length of the CDR3 is 17 residues. V dropped 0 bases and J dropped 7; count of bases not matched to a gene: 10. Germline values: CDR1 SGHTA, CDR2 FQGTGA. This clonotype was picked up a small number of times. The antigen is undetermined. This TCR came from a male donor with ankylosing spondylitis or in good health (not recorded which). The V and J genes are TRBV7-3 and TRBJ2-1, with TRBD2 identical over 9 bases. Specimen: blood, either unsorted or a sorted T cell fraction (not recorded which). The CDR3 region has the DNA TGTGCCAGCAGCTTAACGTTGGCGGGGGGGGGCCGGAATGAGCAGTTCTTC. It translates to CASSLTLAGGGRNEQFF.